This T cell receptor (beta chain) was captured by sequencing in a study of vaccination effects on CD4 cells after COVID-19 (dated by TCRdb to between 2021 and 2023). Context from the whole study: Each participant received two doses of an mRNA SARS-CoV-2 vaccine, either BNT162b2 or mRNA-1273. In a couple of convalescent patients, pre-vaccine samples were collected 16 days and one week ahead of the first dose, 142 and 148 days after COVID-19 diagnosis. In both COVID-19 convalescent patients and infection-naive vaccine recipients, the study compared SARS-CoV-2 spike-specific CD4+ TCR repertoires from before mRNA vaccination with those from after it. Altogether, around 9 COVID-19 convalescent patients and several SARS-CoV-2-naive healthy vaccine recipients made up the full study. The Oncomine TCR Beta short-read assay on an Illumina iSeq 100 was used to sequence cultures from other donors in the study. The investigation overall reported the following: Among convalescent patients, the spike-reactive repertoire after vaccination was made up mainly of new vaccine-induced clones that were largely distinct from the clones induced by infection. Marked clonal contraction was observed in both infection-induced and vaccine-induced clones at late post-vaccination timepoints, consistent with waning T cell responses. Only a small number of convalescent patients were included, and no early post-infection timepoints were available, which limited the study.

The library came from the immunoSEQ multiplex PCR assay. DNA from the CD4+ T cells that had been cultured and isolated underwent TCR beta CDR3 sequencing. On the authors' methods: Non-productive TCR sequences were removed, reads were trimmed to the CDR3 region, and CDR3s of at least 7 amino acids were retained. The MANAFEST web app was used to pick out antigen-specific clonotypes by comparing their expansion in peptide wells with that in reference cultures. Positive clones required FDR<0.05 expansion versus reference and all other wells, odds ratio above 5, and frequency above 0.1% in two replicate wells. A clonotype was defined as cross-reactive if the clonotype was significantly expanded both in SARS-CoV-2 spike wells and in at least one common cold coronavirus spike condition. CDR3 similarity was assessed by Levenshtein distance with the stringdist R package, and unrooted trees were built with ape in R 3.6.1. TCRdb mirrors the immuneACCESS table, restricted to in-frame sequences. Some clones are absent from its copies; in checked studies, under half trace to an unresolved V gene, and the reason for the others is unknown. Clonal size and the V and J genes are those of that table, whereas D and trimming came from the DNA. For this sample there are around 25,000 clones; roughly two thirds appear just once. Around 19% of the sample belongs to the ten largest clones.

The junction carries 16 bases between V and J, which are trimmed by 3 bases and 3 bases respectively. CDR3 length: 15 amino acids, cysteine to phenylalanine. CDR3 DNA is the only sequence kept; it has 45 bases, read in frame from the first base. The germline V gene gives CDR1 as SGHRS and CDR2 as YFSETQ. The ViraFEST assay stimulated PBMC with viral peptide pools and then used TCR sequencing to identify antigen-specific CD4+ T cell clonotypes by expansion. After less than eleven days of culture, CD4+ T cells were isolated with the EasySep CD4+ T cell isolation kit. PCR-confirmed SARS-CoV-2 infection had occurred in convalescent patients between March and December 2020, before the Alpha, Beta and Delta variants emerged in the United States. A few million PBMC per well were cultured with 9 to 10 ug/ml peptides in IMDM containing 5% human AB serum, roughly 10 IU/ml IL-2 and gentamicin. Half of the culture medium was replaced with fresh IL-2-containing medium on days 3 and 7. Unless otherwise noted, each peptide stimulation condition was cultured in triplicate wells. PBMC were separated from whole blood using Ficoll-Paque Plus gradient centrifugation and were then either cryopreserved at -140C or used fresh. The overlapping peptide pools covered the spike proteins of SARS-CoV-2 as well as those of the common cold coronaviruses HCoV-NL63, HCoV-OC43 and HCoV-229E. The QIAamp micro DNA kit was used to extract genomic DNA from the cultured CD4+ T cells.

The table lists this clone with a few counts. Its cognate antigen has yet to be identified. Base qualities are not provided; no much larger clone lies one nucleotide away. Sequencing used CD4+ T cells from PBMCs cultured with SARS-CoV-2 spike peptides, obtained before COVID-19 vaccination. The cell subset or site label corresponds to: SARS-CoV-2 spike overlapping peptide pool stimulation. This TCR came from a human donor who had a prior SARS-CoV-2 infection. This sequence uses TRBV5-1 and TRBJ2-7; the D call is possibly TRBD1 or TRBD2, each sharing 5 bases. CDR3 loop: CASSWDGTSIYEQYF. The DNA sequence follows: TGCGCCAGCAGCTGGGACGGTACATCTATCTACGAGCAGTACTTC.